The rows below give T cell receptor beta chains drawn from one sample of a study of cytomegalovirus exposure and HLA in healthy donors. TCRdb keeps only in-frame clones here, not all; method: immunoSEQ multiplex PCR. The table records 200,000 or so clones, approximately 78% of them present only once. Sequences were obtained from PBMCs. Receptor source: a woman aged 45-65 years in good health and CMV-seropositive. CDR3s include the opening cysteine and the closing phenylalanine or tryptophan. D genes are given only for firm matches. Expanded clones get a size class; other rows say once, few or many, or leave the size out.

v_gene	j_gene	abundance	d_gene	CDR3nt	CDR3aa
TRBV7-2	TRBJ1-1	-	TRBD1	TGTGCCAGCAGCTCCGGGACAGCTAACACTGAAGCTTTCTTT	CASSSGTANTEAFF
TRBV7-2	TRBJ2-7	-	TRBD2	TGTGCCAGCAGCTTAGGGGGGACTAGTTCCTACGAGCAGTACTTC	CASSLGGTSSYEQYF
TRBV7-6	TRBJ2-3	-	TRBD2	TGTGCCAGCAGCCTAATGAGCGGGGGGGCAGATACGCAGTATTTT	CASSLMSGGADTQYF
TRBV18	TRBJ2-5	-	TRBD2	TGTGCCAGCTCACCATTCGGGGGGGCTCAAGAGACCCAGTACTTC	CASSPFGGAQETQYF
TRBV7-9	TRBJ2-4	-	-	TGTGCCAGCAGCCTAGTAGGGACACCGAAAAACAGTCAGTACTTC	CASSLVGTPKNSQYF
TRBV18	TRBJ1-4	once	-	TGTGCCAGCTCCCTGGACAGTATCCAAAAACTGTTTTTT	CASSLDSIQKLFF
TRBV28	TRBJ1-5	-	-	TGTGCCAGCAGGCGACAGAGCAATCAGCCCCAGCATTTT	CASRRQSNQPQHF
TRBV20-1	TRBJ2-3	-	-	TGCACCTTCGGGGTCACAGATACGCAGTATTTT	CTFGVTDTQYF
TRBV6-5	TRBJ2-5	once	TRBD2	TGTGCCAGCAGCCGGGGACTAGCGGCGCAAGAGACCCAGTACTTC	CASSRGLAAQETQYF
TRBV10-3	TRBJ2-5	-	TRBD1	TGTGCCATCAGTGGCGGGACAGGGTTGGAGACCCAGTACTTC	CAISGGTGLETQYF
TRBV4-1	TRBJ2-7	-	-	TGCGCCAGCAGCCAAGACTTAGCGGCCTACGAGCAGTACTTC	CASSQDLAAYEQYF
TRBV4-3	TRBJ2-3	-	TRBD1	TGCGCCAGCAGCCAAGGGAACAGGGGGAGCACAGATACGCAGTATTTT	CASSQGNRGSTDTQYF
TRBV4-1	TRBJ2-2	few	TRBD1	TGCGCCAGCAGCCAACGGAAGGGGACAGCTCCCACCGGGGAGCTGTTTTTT	CASSQRKGTAPTGELFF
TRBV28	TRBJ2-7	-	-	TGTGCCAGCGGGGAGGAAACCTACGAGCAGTACTTC	CASGEETYEQYF
TRBV6-5	TRBJ1-4	-	TRBD1	TGTGCCAGCAGCTTAGGGACAGGTCGGGAAAAACTGTTTTTT	CASSLGTGREKLFF
TRBV29-1	TRBJ2-2	-	-	TGCAGCGTTGACTCCGGGACAACGAACACCGGGGAGCTGTTTTTT	CSVDSGTTNTGELFF
TRBV5-4	TRBJ2-7	-	TRBD2	TGTGCCAGCAGCTTGGCGTTGCGGGGGGGCCGGCTCCTCTACGAGCAGTACTTC	CASSLALRGGRLLYEQYF
TRBV15	TRBJ2-5	-	-	TGTGCCACCAGCAGAGATCCGAGTAACCAAGAGACCCAGTACTTC	CATSRDPSNQETQYF
TRBV19	TRBJ1-1	few	-	TGTGCCAGTAGGGAACAGGAAATGAACACTGAAGCTTTCTTT	CASREQEMNTEAFF
TRBV7-2	TRBJ2-5	-	TRBD2	TGTGCCAGCAGCTCCGGGGGGGCCGGAAAGACCCAGTACTTC	CASSSGGAGKTQYF
TRBV15	TRBJ1-2	few	-	TGTGCCACCAGCGGAGGGGAGGGCTACACCTTC	CATSGGEGYTF
TRBV6-6	TRBJ2-7	-	-	TGTGCCAGCAGTTACTCGACAGGCCCGTCCTACGAGCAGTACTTC	CASSYSTGPSYEQYF
TRBV6-5	TRBJ2-1	-	-	TGTGCCAGCACAGACAGCTACAATGAGCAGTTCTTC	CASTDSYNEQFF
TRBV4-3	TRBJ2-2	-	TRBD2	TGCGCCAGCAGCCAAGTGCTCCTAGCGGGGGTTAACACCGGGGAGCTGTTTTTT	CASSQVLLAGVNTGELFF
TRBV6-5	TRBJ1-5	-	-	TGTGCCAGCAGTTACGGGCCGAATCAGCCCCAGCATTTT	CASSYGPNQPQHF
TRBV4-3	TRBJ2-1	few	-	TGCGCCAGCGGTACCGGGTGGGATGAGCAGTTCTTC	CASGTGWDEQFF
TRBV6-5	TRBJ2-7	few	TRBD1	TGTGCCAGCAGTTACTCACAGGGGGCCACCTACGAGCAGTACTTC	CASSYSQGATYEQYF
TRBV5-1	TRBJ2-5	-	TRBD1	TGCGCCAGCAGCTTCACTCCGGGACAGGGGGCGCGGGAGCAGTACTTC	CASSFTPGQGAREQYF
TRBV19	TRBJ2-2	-	TRBD2	TGTGCCAGTAGTTTGACTAGCGGGAGAACGGCCACCGGGGAGCTGTTTTTT	CASSLTSGRTATGELFF
TRBV28	TRBJ2-1	-	TRBD2	TGTGCCAGCAGTTTCCAAAAGCGGGAGGTGGCCTACAATGAGCAGTTCTTC	CASSFQKREVAYNEQFF
TRBV7-9	TRBJ1-1	-	TRBD1	TGTGCCAGCAGCGATCAAGAGACAGGGATCGCGGCTTTCTTT	CASSDQETGIAAFF
TRBV4-1	TRBJ1-2	-	-	TGCGCCAGCAGCCAAACAGGGATCGGTGGCTACACCTTC	CASSQTGIGGYTF
TRBV7-2	TRBJ1-3	once	-	TGTGCCAGCAGCCCAACCAGGGCTCCTGGAAACACCATATATTTT	CASSPTRAPGNTIYF
TRBV7-9	TRBJ2-2	once	TRBD2	TGTGCCAGCAGCCCGGGAGGGGCGGGCACCGGGGAGCTGTTTTTT	CASSPGGAGTGELFF
TRBV11-2	TRBJ2-4	-	-	TGTGCCAGCAGCGCGACTGATGGCATTCAGTACTTC	CASSATDGIQYF
TRBV25-1	TRBJ2-1	-	-	TGTGCCAGCAGTGAAGACCGACTAGTCTACAATGAGCAGTTCTTC	CASSEDRLVYNEQFF
TRBV28	TRBJ2-2	-	-	TGTGCCAGCAGTTTTTCAGGGGTAGTCGCCGGGGAGCTGTTTTTT	CASSFSGVVAGELFF
TRBV4-1	TRBJ2-5	-	-	TGCGCCAGCAGCCAATCCTGGGACTTCTTGGAGACCCAGTACTTC	CASSQSWDFLETQYF
TRBV6-6	TRBJ1-1	once	TRBD1	TGTGCCAGCACCAGGACAGGAGAGATGAACACTGAAGCTTTCTTT	CASTRTGEMNTEAFF
TRBV28	TRBJ2-7	-	TRBD1	TGTGCCAGCATCCCGGAGGGGACAGGAACCTACGAGCAGTACTTC	CASIPEGTGTYEQYF
TRBV4-1	TRBJ1-5	-	-	TGCGCCAGCAGCCAAGCGGGCGGAGGGAGGAATCAGCCCCAGCATTTT	CASSQAGGGRNQPQHF
TRBV19	TRBJ2-6	-	TRBD1	TGTGCCAGTAGTCCCTCAACAGGGGTCGGGGCCAACGTCCTGACTTTC	CASSPSTGVGANVLTF
TRBV29-1	TRBJ2-2	-	-	TGCAGCGCCCAAGAGCAGGGCCACGGGGAGCTGTTTTTT	CSAQEQGHGELFF